This T cell receptor (beta chain) was identified in a study of blood T cells in healthy people across ages. Whole-study results and caveats: Relative to aged donors, long-lived donors carried more naive CD4+ cells and displayed higher diversity.

PCR was performed a second time for about 6 to 12 cycles using a sample-barcoded 5' primer and a J-beta primer mix. Each CDR3 protein gets one entry after TCRdb re-called the 5' RACE reads with MiXCR. The data hold about 760,000 distinct CDR3 sequences, with just under 25% observed a single time. This clonotype was detected only a few times. As yet, its antigen is unknown. The CDR3 is made up of 15 amino acids. The V end lost 6 bases, the J end lost 6 bases, and 20 bases lay between the germline ends. Each individual donor underwent a draw of about 11 milliliters of peripheral blood. The sample also formed part of further work on T cells of mothers and their children. This second report adds: Thymic selection shapes TCR recombination output similarly in related and unrelated pairs.

Material: blood. The J gene is TRBJ1-2, the V gene TRBV12-3 or TRBV12-4; D call uncertain. This clonotype was sampled from a boy aged 10-17 years in good health. CDR3 protein: CASSLLGSPTDGYTF. The CDR3 DNA sequence: TGTGCCAGCAGCCTCCTGGGGAGTCCAACCGATGGCTACACCTTC.